The 24 T cell receptor beta chains presented below share a single source sample, sequenced in a study of radiotherapy plus CTLA-4 blockade in lung cancer. The protocol was immunoSEQ multiplex PCR, while the TCRdb copy is restricted to in-frame clones and leaves out a portion. The repertoire holds 30,000 to 35,000 clones, with roughly 71% as singletons. This specimen was peripheral blood, taken from a patient treated with radiotherapy plus ipilimumab. These receptors were collected from a human donor with non-small cell lung cancer who had stable disease on radiotherapy plus ipilimumab.

This chain joins TRBV4-3 and TRBJ1-2, with a tentative D call TRBD1 (6 bases). The CDR3 contains 18 residues. Germline V gives CDR1 LGHNA, CDR2 YSLEER. V lost 0 bases to trimming and J lost 2 bases, with 19 bases between them. DNA for the CDR3: TGCGCCAGCAGCCAAGATAGTTCCGGGGGGCTCAGGAACTATGGCTACACCTTC. It encodes CASSQDSSGGLRNYGYTF.

This chain connects TRBV30 to TRBJ2-1, with a weak D call TRBD2 (6 bases). This CDR3 region has 14 residues. Germline CDR1 reads GTSNPN; CDR2 reads SVGIG (reference sequence). The V gene lost 3 bases and the J gene lost 10 bases, with 19 bases spanning the gap. The CDR3 loop reads CAWRGGLASQEQFF. The CDR3 DNA reads as TGTGCCTGGAGGGGAGGTCTAGCGAGCCAGGAGCAGTTCTTC.

This chain links TRBV27 with TRBJ1-5; D perhaps matches TRBD1 (5 bases). Per germline, CDR1 MNHEY and CDR2 SMNVEV (reference sequence). Trimming removed 10 bases from V and 4 bases from J, with 14 bases in between. The CDR3 covers 13 residues. The CDR3 reads CATGVARNQPQHF. The CDR3 DNA follows: TGTGCCACGGGGGTGGCACGGAATCAGCCCCAGCATTTT.

The rearrangement links TRBV19 to TRBJ2-2, with unresolved D. The germline gives CDR1 LNHDA, CDR2 SQIVND (reference sequence). V lost 3 bases and J 2 bases, leaving 13 bases between the germline ends. The CDR3 extends over 16 amino acids. DNA for the CDR3: TGTGCCAGTAGTATGGACGCCCTTCGTAACACCGGGGAGCTGTTTTTT. Translated: CASSMDALRNTGELFF.

This chain uses TRBV6-5 with TRBJ2-5, with 10 bases lining up with TRBD1. This CDR3 comprises 14 residues. V trimming: 5 bases; J trimming: 5 bases; junction bases outside the gene matches: 5. CDR1 and CDR2 from the germline V gene are MNHEY and SVGAGI. The CDR3 DNA reads as TGTGCCAGCAGTCGGAGGACAGGGGGGGAGACCCAGTACTTC. It codes for CASSRRTGGETQYF.

As DNA, the CDR3 is TGTGCCAGCAGCCCAGGACCCGGCTACGAGCAGTACTTC. This sequence encodes CASSPGPGYEQYF. The chain links TRBV7-2 to TRBJ2-7; D gene ambiguous. The germline V gene encodes CDR1 SGHTA and CDR2 FQGNSA. Trimming pared 5 bases from V and 3 bases from J, leaving 11 bases between. The CDR3 covers 13 residues.

The sample holds a few counts of this clone. The genes are TRBV7-6 and TRBJ1-2; no clear D. V was cut by 5 bases and J by 0 bases, with 1 base left in between. CDR1 is SGHVS and CDR2 is FNYEAQ in the germline V gene. The CDR3 is made up of 11 amino acids. The CDR3, as DNA: TGTGCCAGCAGCACTAACTATGGCTACACCTTC. Its protein product is CASSTNYGYTF.

The chain couples TRBV6-1 to TRBJ2-1, with 7 bases matching TRBD1. CDR3 length: 13 amino acids. Losses at the gene ends were 10 bases for V and 1 base for J; bases not matched to a gene: 4. CDR1 MNHNS and CDR2 SASEGT come from the germline V gene. The CDR3 protein is CAIWDSSYNEQFF. DNA of the CDR3: TGTGCCATATGGGACAGTTCCTACAATGAGCAGTTCTTC.

The chain combines TRBV9 with TRBJ2-3; tentatively, D is TRBD2 (5 bases). The CDR3 runs to 15 residues. Trimming left V 0 bases short and J 6 bases short, with 14 bases between. CDR1 SGDLS and CDR2 YYNGEE come from the germline V gene. In DNA, the CDR3 is TGTGCCAGCAGCGTAGTTGCGCTAGCTCTGGATACGCAGTATTTT. Translation: CASSVVALALDTQYF.

The V and J genes are TRBV11-2 and TRBJ2-1; either TRBD1 or TRBD2 may supply D (5 bases each). Germline V gives CDR1 SGHAT, CDR2 FQNNGV. Trimming took 3 bases from V and 8 from J, leaving 17 bases between them. This CDR3 is built from 15 residues. The CDR3 nucleotides read TGTGCCAGCAGCTTCCTCCGGGACGCAGGCCATGAGCAGTTCTTC. Amino acids: CASSFLRDAGHEQFF.

The CDR3 reads CASSLRRQANEQFF. CDR3 bases: TGTGCCAGCAGCTTAAGACGCCAGGCCAATGAGCAGTTCTTC. V and J are TRBV13 and TRBJ2-1; D not certain. The CDR3 is 14 amino acids. Trimming took 2 bases from V and 6 from J, leaving 11 bases between them. CDR1 and CDR2 (germline): PRHDT, FYEKMQ (reference sequence).

The V and J genes are TRBV28 and TRBJ2-5, with 9 bases lining up with TRBD1. CDR3 length: 13 residues. Losses at the gene ends were 6 bases for V and 2 bases for J; bases not matched to a gene: 1. The germline V gene encodes CDR1 MDHEN and CDR2 SYDVKM. CDR3 protein: CASSGTGQETQYF. CDR3 coding DNA: TGTGCCAGCAGCGGGACAGGGCAAGAGACCCAGTACTTC.

The chain couples TRBV7-8 to TRBJ2-1; 9 bases fit TRBD2. CDR3 length equals 17 residues. Trimming cost V 1 base and J 6 bases; bases outside gene matches: 10. The germline gives CDR1 SGHVS, CDR2 FQNEAQ. The CDR3 reads CASSLVVGLAGVNEQFF. DNA for the CDR3: TGTGCCAGCAGCTTAGTGGTCGGATTAGCGGGAGTCAATGAGCAGTTCTTC. The full variable domain, rest sourced from reference TRBV7-8 and TRBJ2-1, is GAGVSQSPRYKVAKRGQDVALRCDPISGHVSLFWYQQALGQGPEFLTYFQNEAQLDKSGLPSDRFFAERPEGSVSTLKIQRTQQEDSAVYLCASSLVVGLAGVNEQFFGPGTRLTVL.

The chain joins TRBV10-3 to TRBJ2-6; the D is unclear. The CDR3 is made up of 13 amino acids. Germline CDR1 ENHRY, CDR2 SYGVKD. Trimming stripped 10 bases from V and 2 bases from J, with 9 bases between. DNA of the CDR3: TGTGCCACCTTGGTTGCTGGGGCCAACGTCCTGACTTTC. It translates to CATLVAGANVLTF.

This clone was seen a few times. The rearrangement uses TRBV11-2 and TRBJ2-7; 9 positions agree with TRBD2. With V trimmed by 5 bases and J by 4 bases, 18 bases remained unmatched. Looked up from germline, CDR1 is SGHAT and CDR2 is FQNNGV. This CDR3 contains 18 residues. CDR3 sequence (DNA): TGTGCCAGCAGCCGAGGAGTTAGCGGGGGCTCCCTACTATACGAGCAGTACTTC. Encoded protein: CASSRGVSGGSLLYEQYF.

This clone was seen only a few times. This sequence joins TRBV6-6 and TRBJ2-7; the match to TRBD2 covers 7 bases. After removal of 6 bases from V and 5 bases from J, the junction contained 10 bases not matched to a gene. CDR1 is MNHNY, CDR2 SVGAGI, per germline (reference sequence). This CDR3 has 14 residues. In nucleotides, the CDR3 is TGTGCCAGCAGGACGGCTACGGGACTACACGAGCAGTACTTC. As protein: CASRTATGLHEQYF.

The chain links TRBV2 to TRBJ2-7, with D perhaps given as TRBD1 or TRBD2 (5 bases each). The V end lost 3 bases, the J end lost 8 bases, and 8 bases lay between the germline ends. Looked up from germline, CDR1 is SNHLY and CDR2 is FYNNEI. The CDR3 contains 11 residues. CDR3 protein: CASSEKGQQYF. CDR3 DNA: TGTGCCAGCAGTGAGAAGGGACAGCAGTACTTC.

Only one count was recorded for this clone. This chain uses TRBV4-1 with TRBJ2-4; 15 bases are shared with TRBD2. V was pared by 4 bases and J by 0 bases, with 4 bases of the junction left unmatched. The V gene's germline CDR1 is MGHRA and CDR2 YSYEKL. The CDR3 contains 18 residues. CDR3 in amino acids: CASSPGLAGGEAKNIQYF. CDR3 coding DNA: TGCGCCAGCAGCCCTGGACTAGCGGGAGGGGAAGCCAAAAACATTCAGTACTTC.

The J gene is TRBJ1-5, the V gene TRBV6-5; 7 positions match TRBD1. The CDR3 sequence is 13 residues long. The germline gives CDR1 MNHEY, CDR2 SVGAGI. Trimming took 6 bases from V and 6 from J; bases not matched to a gene: 5. The CDR3 sequence: CASRVGDSQPQHF. The CDR3 DNA reads TGTGCCAGCAGGGTAGGGGACAGTCAGCCCCAGCATTTT.

V is TRBV19 and J is TRBJ2-7; D might be TRBD1 (6 bases). CDR3 size: 13 residues. Deletions cut 5 bases from V and 7 bases from J, with 15 bases between. Germline V gene data show CDR1 as LNHDA and CDR2 as SQIVND (reference sequence). CDR3 sequence (DNA): TGTGCCAGTAGTTCGACAGGCTCCTGGGAGCAGTACTTC. Translating gives CASSSTGSWEQYF.

This clone was recorded a few times. The chain links TRBV7-9 to TRBJ2-7; 7 nucleotides line up with TRBD1. This CDR3 region has 13 residues. The germline V gene encodes CDR1 SEHNR and CDR2 FQNEAQ (reference sequence). The V and J ends lost 1 base and 4 bases, in that order; junction bases with no gene match: 1. The CDR3 coding sequence is TGTGCCAGCAGCTTAGACAGGGGTTACGAGCAGTACTTC. Translated, it gives CASSLDRGYEQYF.

This clone was seen more than once but under ten times. The chain is built from TRBV19 and TRBJ2-3, with D unclear. The CDR3 sequence is 14 residues long. The germline CDR1 and CDR2 sequences are LNHDA and SQIVND (reference sequence). V shed 4 bases and J shed 6 bases, with 14 bases lying between them. The CDR3 coding sequence is TGTGCCAGTAGTAGCCTGGGCTTGGCGGATACGCAGTATTTT. Its translation is CASSSLGLADTQYF.

The rearrangement uses TRBV7-2 and TRBJ2-3; tentative D call: TRBD2 (6 bases). Trimming removed 6 bases at V and 1 base at J, with 11 bases between. The CDR3 covers 14 residues. Germline V gives CDR1 SGHTA, CDR2 FQGNSA. The CDR3 is CASSWRGRTDTQYF. The CDR3 nucleotides read TGTGCCAGCAGTTGGCGGGGACGCACAGATACGCAGTATTTT.

The chain has TRBV7-3 and TRBJ2-3, with 11 bases matching TRBD2. The length of the CDR3 is 16 residues. The germline gives CDR1 SGHTA, CDR2 FQGTGA. Unmatched junction bases numbered 6, after V lost 4 bases and J lost 3 bases. CDR3 DNA: TGTGCCAGCAGCTGGGGGGCTAGCGGGAGGACAGATACGCAGTATTTT. It is translated as CASSWGASGRTDTQYF.